The 32 T cell receptor beta chains given below trace back to one sample, sequenced in a study of Graves' ophthalmopathy and Graves' hyperthyroidism. RNA transcripts provided the template for amplifying TCR beta CDR3 regions. A first-round RT-PCR used HTBI primers, followed by a second-round multiplex PCR. TCRdb recomputed calls from the multiplex PCR reads with MiXCR, one row per CDR3 protein. Of roughly 230,000 distinct CDR3 sequences in the sample, roughly 21% were seen once. The specimen sequenced was peripheral blood. These receptors all come from a woman aged 45-59 years with Graves' ophthalmopathy.

This clonotype showed up many times. The chain recombines TRBV11-2 with TRBJ1-1; tentatively, D is TRBD1 (5 bases). The CDR3 length is 14 residues. Germline V gene sequence: CDR1 SGHAT, CDR2 FQNNGV. The V and J ends lost 5 bases and 4 bases respectively, with 14 bases between them. CDR3 bases: TGTGCCAGCAGCCAGACGGCAGGGAGCACTGAAGCTTTCTTT. Its protein product is CASSQTAGSTEAFF.

This clonotype was picked up many times. The chain employs TRBV20-1 and TRBJ2-7, with 8 bases matching TRBD2. CDR3 length: 15 amino acids. Losses at the gene ends were 0 bases for V and 3 bases for J; bases not matched to a gene: 7. Germline V lookup: CDR1 DFQATT, CDR2 SNEGSKA (reference sequence). CDR3 protein: CSARDPAGANYEQYF. The CDR3 DNA follows: TGCAGTGCTAGAGACCCAGCGGGAGCCAACTACGAGCAGTACTTC.

Details on this clonotype: Since the CDR3 does not end with the conserved phenylalanine or tryptophan, this likely comes from a read error. J is TRBJ1-1 and V is TRBV5-1; 9 bases match TRBD1. CDR1 and CDR2 from the germline V gene are SGHRS and YFSETQ. Unmatched junction bases numbered 15, after V lost 2 bases and J lost 1 base. The CDR3 has 19 residues. The CDR3 spells CASSFGGGQGVGQNTEAFV. Here the CDR3 DNA reads TGCGCCAGCAGCTTTGGCGGGGGACAGGGTGTCGGGCAGAACACTGAAGCTTTCGTT.

The gene calls are TRBV11-1 and TRBJ1-2; D might be TRBD1 (6 bases). The CDR3 has 16 amino acids. Germline V CDR1 and CDR2: SGHAT, FQDESV (reference sequence). V was clipped by 2 bases and J by 5 bases, with 18 bases between them. CDR3 coding DNA: TGTGCCAGCAGCTTATCGCCGGGAAAGGGGGAATATGGCTACACCTTC. This translates into CASSLSPGKGEYGYTF.

The genes are TRBV6-2 or TRBV6-3 and TRBJ2-7; the D gene is possibly TRBD2 (6 bases). Germline V gene data show CDR1 as MNHEY and CDR2 as SVGEGT. This CDR3 is 17 amino acids long. Between the trimmed V and J ends, which lost 7 bases and 3 bases, there was a span of 25 bases. The CDR3 spells CASTPGGAGSEGYEQYF. The CDR3 DNA follows: TGTGCCAGCACCCCCGGAGGGGCGGGCTCGGAAGGCTACGAGCAGTACTTC.

This clonotype was detected ten times or more. Mismatch with germline at one junction end may stem from a read error. This chain connects TRBV11-2 to TRBJ1-2, with 8 nucleotides matching TRBD1. The CDR3 runs 14 residues. Germline V CDR1 and CDR2: SGHAT, FQNNGV. CDR3: CASSPRDRKNGYTF. The CDR3 DNA follows: TGTGCCAGCAGCCCCCGGGACAGGAAGAATGGGTACACCTTC.

This clonotype was seen ten or more times. The rearrangement joins TRBV15 to TRBJ1-5; no clear D. The CDR3 consists of 12 residues. Trimming cost V 3 bases and J 4 bases, with 4 bases left between them. CDR1 and CDR2 (germline): LNHNV, YYDKDF (reference sequence). The CDR3 loop reads CATSRLNQPQHF. The CDR3 DNA follows: TGTGCCACCAGCAGGCTTAATCAGCCCCAGCATTTT.

This chain's CDR3 is CASSPLDWRRTGNTIYF. CDR3 sequence (DNA): TGTGCCAGCAGTCCCCTCGACTGGCGAAGGACTGGAAACACCATATATTTT. This chain joins TRBV12-3 or TRBV12-4 and TRBJ1-3, with no clear D. This CDR3 region has 17 residues. Between the trimmed V and J ends, which lost 5 bases and 2 bases, there was a span of 19 bases.

This clonotype was seen at least ten times. The rearrangement uses TRBV6-1 and TRBJ2-5; weak D call: TRBD2 (6 bases). Trimming removed 2 bases at V and 5 bases at J, with 15 bases between. CDR3 length: 15 residues. CDR1 and CDR2 (germline): MNHNS, SASEGT. The CDR3 nucleotides are TGTGCCAGCAGTGAACGCCCTGCGGGGTGGGAGACCCAGTACTTC. Translating gives CASSERPAGWETQYF.

This chain links TRBV18 with TRBJ1-3; D gene unclear. This CDR3 comprises 15 residues. The V gene lost 3 bases and the J gene lost 0 bases, with 9 bases spanning the gap. CDR1 is KGHSH, CDR2 LQKENI, per germline. The CDR3 sequence: CASSPDGLSGNTIYF. The CDR3 DNA is TGTGCCAGCTCACCGGACGGTCTCTCTGGAAACACCATATATTTT. Complete variable domain (other parts from reference TRBV18 and TRBJ1-3): NAGVMQNPRHLVRRRGQEARLRCSPMKGHSHVYWYRQLPEEGLKFMVYLQKENIIDESGMPKERFSAEFPKEGPSILRIQQVVRGDSAAYFCASSPDGLSGNTIYFGEGSWLTVV.

V and J are TRBV28 and TRBJ1-2, with 10 bases aligning to TRBD1. V lost 8 bases and J lost 6; bases outside the gene matches: 3. Germline V gene lookup returns CDR1 MDHEN and CDR2 SYDVKM. This CDR3 is 12 amino acids long. CDR3 residues: CASDRGPNGYTF. CDR3 coding DNA: TGTGCCAGCGACAGGGGGCCAAATGGCTACACCTTC.

This clonotype was recorded a few times. This rearrangement joins TRBV7-2 to TRBJ2-7, with a possible D match to TRBD2 (5 bases). This CDR3 region has 15 residues. Trimming took off 1 base at V and 5 bases at J, with 15 bases between the two ends. CDR1 and CDR2 (germline): SGHTA, FQGNSA. As DNA, the CDR3 is TGTGCCAGCAGCTTAGGTACCGAGGGTCGCGACGAGCAGTACTTC. It translates to CASSLGTEGRDEQYF.

V and J are TRBV6-1 and TRBJ2-5; 7 bases align to TRBD1. V dropped 8 bases and J dropped 5; count of bases not matched to a gene: 8. CDR3 length: 13 residues. Looked up from germline, CDR1 is MNHNS and CDR2 is SASEGT. For the CDR3, the DNA is TGTGCCAGCTCCCGACAGGGAACCGAGACCCAGTACTTC. Amino acid sequence: CASSRQGTETQYF.

V is TRBV6-1 and J is TRBJ2-7, with no clear D. Per the germline V gene, CDR1 is MNHNS and CDR2 is SASEGT. Trimming left V 6 bases short and J 4 bases short, with 10 bases between. The CDR3 loop spans 12 amino acids. CDR3: CASRGLSYEQYF. The CDR3 DNA sequence: TGTGCCAGCAGGGGCTTGAGTTACGAGCAGTACTTC.

This clonotype came up many times. The chain joins TRBV11-2 to TRBJ2-7, with TRBD1 identical over 7 bases. Germline trimming cut 4 bases from V and 0 bases from J; bases unmatched to any gene: 9. Germline assignment: CDR1 SGHAT and CDR2 FQNNGV. This CDR3 comprises 16 residues. The CDR3 coding sequence is TGTGCCAGCAGCTCCTCCCACCGGGACAGCTCCTACGAGCAGTACTTC. Translation: CASSSSHRDSSYEQYF.

This clonotype was seen a few times. V gene TRBV5-1 combines with J gene TRBJ2-2; no clear D gene. Germline CDR1 and CDR2: SGHRS and YFSETQ. Between the trimmed V and J ends, which lost 0 bases and 7 bases, there was a span of 4 bases. The CDR3 is 12 amino acids. CDR3 nucleotide sequence: TGCGCCAGCAGCTTGGATGGCGGGGAGCTGTTTTTT. The encoded protein is CASSLDGGELFF.

This clonotype has a count of ten or more. The rearrangement joins TRBV29-1 to TRBJ1-1, with 11 bases that match TRBD1. Germline CDR1 SQVTM, CDR2 ANQGSEA. There are 14 residues in the CDR3. V dropped 7 bases and J dropped 2; count of bases not matched to a gene: 6. The CDR3 nucleotides read TGCAGCGCCGGGACAGGGGGATTAAACACTGAAGCTTTCTTT. Amino acids: CSAGTGGLNTEAFF.

This rearrangement joins TRBV28 to TRBJ2-5; D assignment may be TRBD1 or TRBD2 (5 bases each). The CDR3 length is 16 residues. The germline V and J ends were trimmed by 7 bases and 2 bases, with 20 bases remaining between them. Germline V lookup: CDR1 MDHEN, CDR2 SYDVKM. The CDR3 DNA follows: TGTGCCAGCAACCCCGCCGGGCAGGGACGACAAGAGACCCAGTACTTC. Translated: CASNPAGQGRQETQYF. Filled out from reference TRBV28 and TRBJ2-5, the complete variable domain reads DVKVTQSSRYLVKRTGEKVFLECVQDMDHENMFWYRQDPGLGLRLIYFSYDVKMKEKGDIPEGYSVSREKKERFSLILESASTNQTSMYLCASNPAGQGRQETQYFGPGTRLLVL.

This clonotype was picked up many times. The rearrangement links TRBV18 to TRBJ1-5; no clear D gene. Trimming took off 3 bases at V and 1 base at J, with 7 bases between the two ends. This CDR3 has 14 amino acids. Germline-derived CDR1 and CDR2 are KGHSH and LQKENI. CDR3 in amino acids: CASSPTESNQPQHF. The CDR3 coding sequence is TGTGCCAGCTCACCGACGGAGAGCAATCAGCCCCAGCATTTT.

This clonotype was counted many times. The chain recombines TRBV29-1 with TRBJ2-7; 9 bases are a match to TRBD1. J was trimmed by 4 bases and V by 0 bases; bases with no gene match: 4. CDR1 is SQVTM and CDR2 is ANQGSEA in the germline V gene. The CDR3 contains 14 residues. The CDR3 DNA reads as TGCAGCGTTGAAGATCGGGGACAGGGTTACGAGCAGTACTTC. This sequence encodes CSVEDRGQGYEQYF.

The CDR3 protein is CASSPGEMTYEQYF. For the CDR3, the DNA is TGTGCCAGCAGCCCAGGGGAGATGACCTACGAGCAGTACTTC. The chain is built from TRBV11-2 and TRBJ2-7, with D possibly matching TRBD1 (6 bases). Trimming removed 5 bases at V and 2 bases at J, with 13 bases between. Looked up from germline, CDR1 is SGHAT and CDR2 is FQNNGV. The CDR3 totals 14 residues.

This clonotype was counted at least ten times. The V and J genes are TRBV12-3 or TRBV12-4 and TRBJ1-5, with unresolved D. CDR3 size: 16 residues. The V end was cut by 2 bases, the J end by 1 base, with 12 bases between. The chain's CDR3 is CASSLLPGRSNQPQHF. Here the CDR3 DNA reads TGTGCCAGCAGTTTACTGCCGGGTCGAAGCAATCAGCCCCAGCATTTT.

This clonotype showed up many times. The gene calls are TRBV6-1 and TRBJ1-1; D uncertain. Trimming cost V 4 bases and J 6 bases, with 12 bases left between them. The germline gives CDR1 MNHNS, CDR2 SASEGT. This CDR3 is 13 amino acids long. The DNA of the CDR3 is TGTGCCAGCAGTGTCGACAAAGGGCCTGAAGCTTTCTTT. The encoded protein is CASSVDKGPEAFF.

This clonotype was seen repeatedly, ten times or more. The V and J genes are TRBV27 and TRBJ1-1, with a weak D call TRBD1 (6 bases). Trimming took 1 base from V and 6 from J, leaving 15 bases between them. Germline values: CDR1 MNHEY, CDR2 SMNVEV (reference sequence). This CDR3 region has 15 residues. The CDR3 nucleotides are TGTGCCAGCAGTTTATGGGCAGGGGAGGACTCTGAAGCTTTCTTT. This codes for CASSLWAGEDSEAFF.

This clonotype was counted ten times or more. V usage is TRBV29-1 and J usage is TRBJ1-2; no reliable D call. Germline V lookup: CDR1 SQVTM, CDR2 ANQGSEA. Trimming cost V 3 bases and J 1 base, with 9 bases left between them. The CDR3 has 13 amino acids. CDR3 DNA: TGCAGCGTTGACTCAGGACTTAACTATGGCTACACCTTC. Translating it yields CSVDSGLNYGYTF. Drawing the rest from reference TRBV29-1 and TRBJ1-2, the complete variable domain is SAVISQKPSRDICQRGTSLTIQCQVDSQVTMMFWYRQQPGQSLTLIATANQGSEATYESGFVIDKFPISRPNLTFSTLTVSNMSPEDSSIYLCSVDSGLNYGYTFGSGTRLTVV.

V usage is TRBV2 and J usage is TRBJ2-5, with 11 bases matching TRBD2. Germline CDR1 and CDR2: SNHLY and FYNNEI. This CDR3 has 15 residues. Trimming took 5 bases from V and 4 from J; bases not matched to a gene: 6. The CDR3 region has the DNA TGTGCCAGCAGTTCTAGCGGGAGGTGGAGAGAGACCCAGTACTTC. Translating gives CASSSSGRWRETQYF. Filled out from reference TRBV2 and TRBJ2-5, the complete variable domain reads EPEVTQTPSHQVTQMGQEVILRCVPISNHLYFYWYRQILGQKVEFLVSFYNNEISEKSEIFDDQFSVERPDGSNFTLKIRSTKLEDSAMYFCASSSSGRWRETQYFGPGTRLLVL.

In this sample, this clonotype turned up many times. The gene calls are TRBV6-5 and TRBJ1-5; D is undetermined. Trimming removed 2 bases at V and 11 bases at J, with 13 bases between. The length of the CDR3 is 13 residues. The germline V gene has CDR1 MNHEY and CDR2 SVGAGI. This CDR3 reads CASSYLVLETQHF. The CDR3 nucleotides read TGTGCCAGCAGTTACCTGGTCCTTGAGACCCAGCATTTT.

In this sample, this clonotype turned up many times. The chain carries TRBV27 and TRBJ2-7, with D unresolved. Germline CDR1 and CDR2: MNHEY and SMNVEV (reference sequence). The CDR3 loop spans 15 amino acids. Deletions cut 5 bases from V and 5 bases from J, with 19 bases between. CDR3 residues: CASSLGFRLENEQYF. The CDR3 DNA sequence: TGTGCCAGCAGTCTAGGGTTCCGGCTAGAGAACGAGCAGTACTTC.

There are many counts of this clonotype. V gene TRBV5-1 combines with J gene TRBJ2-4; 8 positions agree with TRBD1. The germline gives CDR1 SGHRS, CDR2 YFSETQ. The CDR3 length is 21 residues. With 0 bases clipped from V and 0 bases from J, the junction kept 17 bases outside the gene matches. The CDR3 DNA sequence: TGCGCCAGCAGCTTGGTATACACCGGGACAGGACGATCCCAAGCCAAAAACATTCAGTACTTC. It yields the protein CASSLVYTGTGRSQAKNIQYF.

J is TRBJ2-2 and V is TRBV12-3 or TRBV12-4; 10 bases agree with TRBD1. The CDR3 is 15 amino acids. V was clipped by 5 bases and J by 7 bases; unmatched bases: 7. The chain's CDR3 is CASSPGTGVGGELFF. The DNA for the CDR3 is TGTGCCAGCAGTCCGGGGACAGGGGTGGGCGGGGAGCTGTTTTTT.

This clonotype was picked up many times. The rearrangement links TRBV10-3 to TRBJ1-1; D remains ambiguous. This CDR3 comprises 15 residues. V lost 3 bases and J lost 0, with 11 bases in between. Germline V gives CDR1 ENHRY, CDR2 SYGVKD. The CDR3 bases are TGTGCCATCAGTGATCGAGGGTTTGTGAACACTGAAGCTTTCTTT. As protein: CAISDRGFVNTEAFF.

The genes are TRBV6-5 and TRBJ2-5; a weak D match, TRBD1 (6 bases). This CDR3 spans 15 amino acids. Trimming took off 4 bases at V and 5 bases at J, with 17 bases between the two ends. The germline V gene encodes CDR1 MNHEY and CDR2 SVGAGI. The CDR3 here is CASSSLGAQGETQYF. CDR3 bases: TGTGCCAGCAGTTCCCTAGGGGCCCAGGGGGAGACCCAGTACTTC.